This TCR beta chain was found in a study of blood T cells in healthy people across ages. Findings and limits, study-wide: Diversity was higher, and naive CD4+ cells more numerous, in long-lived donors than in aged donors. Roughly linear declines in TCR beta diversity per million T cells occurred with age. Estimated diversity across one million T cells was deemed an underestimate.

For the second PCR, which ran for about 7 to 12 cycles, a sample-barcoded 5' primer and a J-beta primer mix were used. TCRdb itself ran the 5' RACE reads through MiXCR, one entry per CDR3 protein. The table includes approximately 680,000 distinct CDR3 sequences, less than 40% detected once. J lost 7 bases, V lost 6 bases, and 5 bases had no gene match. Germline CDR1 reads ENHRY; CDR2 reads SYGVKD. The CDR3 covers 13 residues. This clonotype was recorded at least ten times. Its antigen is as yet unknown. The gene calls are TRBV10-3 and TRBJ1-4, with 7 nucleotides matching TRBD1. Sample: blood. The origin of this receptor is a woman of 80 years or more in good health. CDR3: CAIRGQRGEKLFF. CDR3 coding DNA: TGTGCCATCAGGGGACAGCGAGGTGAAAAACTGTTTTTT.